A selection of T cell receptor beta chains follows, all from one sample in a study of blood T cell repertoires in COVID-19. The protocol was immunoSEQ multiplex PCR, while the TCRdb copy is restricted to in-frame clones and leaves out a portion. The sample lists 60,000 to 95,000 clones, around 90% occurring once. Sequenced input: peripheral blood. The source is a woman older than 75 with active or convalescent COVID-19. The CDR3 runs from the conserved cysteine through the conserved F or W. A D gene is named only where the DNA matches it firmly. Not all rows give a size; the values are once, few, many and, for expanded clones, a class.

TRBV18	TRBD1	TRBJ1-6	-	TGTGCCAGCTCACCGACAGGGCTAAATTCACCCCTCCACTTT	CASSPTGLNSPLHF
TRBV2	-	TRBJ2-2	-	TGTGCCAGCAGTGTGGCGGGAACCGGGGAGCTGTTTTTT	CASSVAGTGELFF
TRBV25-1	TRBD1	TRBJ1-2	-	TGTGCCAGCAGTGTAACAGGGGGCGCATCTGGCTACACCTTC	CASSVTGGASGYTF
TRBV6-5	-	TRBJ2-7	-	TGTGCCAGCAGTTACTACGGACGGAGGAGCTCCTACGAGCAGTACTTC	CASSYYGRRSSYEQYF
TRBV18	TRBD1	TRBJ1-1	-	TGTGCCAGCTCACCAGACAGGGGGCGAAGGACTGAAGCTTTCTTT	CASSPDRGRRTEAFF
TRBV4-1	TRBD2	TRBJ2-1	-	TGCGCCAGCAGCGCGCCGGGACTAGCGGGCTCAACTGAGCAGTTCTTC	CASSAPGLAGSTEQFF
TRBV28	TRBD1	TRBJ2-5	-	TGTGCCAGCAGGAAAGGGACAGGGTACCAAGAGACCCAGTACTTC	CASRKGTGYQETQYF
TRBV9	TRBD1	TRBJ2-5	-	TGTGCCAGCAGCGCCCCGCCCGGGACAGGCCACCAAGAGACCCAGTACTTC	CASSAPPGTGHQETQYF
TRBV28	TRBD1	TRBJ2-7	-	TGTGCCAGCAGTGGGACAGGGGGCTCCCACGAGCAGTACTTC	CASSGTGGSHEQYF
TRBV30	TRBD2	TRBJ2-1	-	TGTGCCTGGACTGGAGGAGGGGCGGTAGGACTAGTAGTATTCTATGAGCAGTTCTTC	CAWTGGGAVGLVVFYEQFF
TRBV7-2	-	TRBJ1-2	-	TGTGCCAGCAGTCCCGGGGGCTATGGCTACACCTTC	CASSPGGYGYTF
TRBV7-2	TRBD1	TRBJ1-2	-	TGTGCCAGCAGCATAAGGACAGGGGGAGACTATGGCTACACCTTC	CASSIRTGGDYGYTF
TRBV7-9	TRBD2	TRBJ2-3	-	TGTGCCAGCAGCTCATTCCTAGCGGGGGTTGATACGCAGTATTTT	CASSSFLAGVDTQYF
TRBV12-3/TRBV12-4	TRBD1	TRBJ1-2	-	TGTGCCAGCAGCGGACAGGGCCATGGCTACACCTTC	CASSGQGHGYTF
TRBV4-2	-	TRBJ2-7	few	TGTGCCAGCAGCCAGCCAGGGGCCCTCGAGCAGTACTTC	CASSQPGALEQYF
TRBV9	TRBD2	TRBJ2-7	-	TGTGCCAGCAGCGGGGGCCACCAGGGACTAGGCTACGAGCAGTACTTC	CASSGGHQGLGYEQYF
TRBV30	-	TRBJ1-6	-	TGTGCCTGGAGGGAGGTACCCCCGAATTCACCCCTCCACTTT	CAWREVPPNSPLHF
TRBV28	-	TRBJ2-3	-	TGTGCCAGCAAGGGAAGGGGAACGCCAGATACGCAGTATTTT	CASKGRGTPDTQYF
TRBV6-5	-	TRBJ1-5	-	TGTGCCAGCACCCCCGCGGGGAGGGGCAATCAGCCCCAGCATTTT	CASTPAGRGNQPQHF
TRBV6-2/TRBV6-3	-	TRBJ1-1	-	TGTGCCAGCAGTTACTGGGGGGGGGCGAAAACTGAAGCTTTCTTT	CASSYWGGAKTEAFF
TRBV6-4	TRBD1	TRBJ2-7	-	TGTGCCAGCAGTGATTACAGGGGTGGGGAGCAGTACTTC	CASSDYRGGEQYF
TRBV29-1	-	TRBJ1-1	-	TGCAGCGTGGAAGGGTTTTACAGTGAAGCTTTCTTT	CSVEGFYSEAFF
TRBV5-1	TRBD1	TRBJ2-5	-	TGCGCCAGCAGCTTTAGGACAGGGAGAGAGACCCAGTACTTC	CASSFRTGRETQYF
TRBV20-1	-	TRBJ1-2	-	TGCAGTGCTAGTTTAAACTATGGCTACACCTTC	CSASLNYGYTF
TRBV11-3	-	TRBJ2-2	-	TGTGCCAGCAGCTTGCACGGAGGGGCCGGGGAGCTGTTTTTT	CASSLHGGAGELFF
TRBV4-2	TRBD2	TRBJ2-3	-	TGTGCCAGCAGCCAAGGTTGGACTAGCGGGGGGGTTTACACAGATACGCAGTATTTT	CASSQGWTSGGVYTDTQYF
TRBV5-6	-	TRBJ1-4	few	TGTGCCAGCAGCCCTCGGACAGCGAGGTTTAATGAAAAACTGTTTTTT	CASSPRTARFNEKLFF
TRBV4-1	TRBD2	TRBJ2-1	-	TGCGCCAGCAGCCATGGTGGCTTCGGGGGGTACAATGAGCAGTTCTTC	CASSHGGFGGYNEQFF
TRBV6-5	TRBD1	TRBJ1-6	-	TGTGCCAGCAAGACAGGGGCGGGTTCACCCCTCCACTTT	CASKTGAGSPLHF
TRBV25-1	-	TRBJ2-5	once	TGTGCCAGCAGTGTAGGCACAGGGTCAGAGACCCAGTACTTC	CASSVGTGSETQYF
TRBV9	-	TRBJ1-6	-	TGTGCCAGCAGCACCCGTGTCGGAGGAGAACCCCTCCACTTT	CASSTRVGGEPLHF
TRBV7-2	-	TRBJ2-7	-	TGTGCCAGCAGCCCCCGGGGGGCCTCCTACGAGCAGTACTTC	CASSPRGASYEQYF
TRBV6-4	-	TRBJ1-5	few	TGTGCCAGCAGTTCGGGACTCCGGAGCAATCAGCCCCAGCATTTT	CASSSGLRSNQPQHF
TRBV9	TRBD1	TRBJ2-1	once	TGTGCCAGCAGCGATTACCCGCAGGGGGCTTCCTACAATGAGCAGTTCTTC	CASSDYPQGASYNEQFF
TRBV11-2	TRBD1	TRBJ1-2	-	TGTGCCAGCAGCTCCAGGACAGGGGAGGACTATGGCTACACCTTC	CASSSRTGEDYGYTF
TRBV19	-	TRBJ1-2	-	TGTGCCAGTAGTATAACAGGGATCACTGGCTACACCTTC	CASSITGITGYTF
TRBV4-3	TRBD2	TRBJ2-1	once	TGCGCCAGCAGCCAAGATATAGCTAGCGGCCTCAATGAGCAGTTCTTC	CASSQDIASGLNEQFF
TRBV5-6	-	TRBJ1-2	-	TGTGCCAGCAGCATACAGGGTATTAACTATGGCTACACCTTC	CASSIQGINYGYTF
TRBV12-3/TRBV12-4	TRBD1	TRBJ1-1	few	TGTGCCAGCAGTCGCAGACAGGGCACTGAAGCTTTCTTT	CASSRRQGTEAFF
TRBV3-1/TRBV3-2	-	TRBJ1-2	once	TGTGCCAGCAGCCGGCCAGGGGCCTCTAACTATGGCTACACCTTC	CASSRPGASNYGYTF
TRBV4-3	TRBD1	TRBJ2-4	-	TGCGCCAGCAGCCAACGGGACAGGGGAAGGATTCAGTACTTC	CASSQRDRGRIQYF
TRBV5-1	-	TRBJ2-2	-	TGCGCCAGCAGCTTCGGATCTGGCGGATACACCGGGGAGCTGTTTTTT	CASSFGSGGYTGELFF
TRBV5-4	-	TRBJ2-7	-	TGTGCCAGCAGCTTGGACAGGAAATACGAGCAGTACTTC	CASSLDRKYEQYF
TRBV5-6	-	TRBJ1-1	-	TGTGCCAGCAGCCTCCGACACAGATCGAACACTGAAGCTTTCTTT	CASSLRHRSNTEAFF
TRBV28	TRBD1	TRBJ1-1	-	TGTGCCAGCAGTTCTACCCCGGGACAGGGGAACACTGAAGCTTTCTTT	CASSSTPGQGNTEAFF
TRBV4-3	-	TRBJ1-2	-	TGCGCCAGCAGCCAAGAAGCGGGCTATGGCTACACCTTC	CASSQEAGYGYTF
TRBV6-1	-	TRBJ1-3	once	TGTGCCAGCAGTGGGGGTTTGTCGGGGGCTGGAAACACCATATATTTT	CASSGGLSGAGNTIYF
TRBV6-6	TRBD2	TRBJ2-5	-	TGTGCCAGCAGTCCACTACCGGGACTAGCGGGGGGGCTGAAGGAGACCCAGTACTTC	CASSPLPGLAGGLKETQYF
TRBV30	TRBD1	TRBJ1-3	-	TGTGCCTGGGCACAGGGGGCCGTTGGAAACACCATATATTTT	CAWAQGAVGNTIYF
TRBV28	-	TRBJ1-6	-	TGTGCCAGCAGTAGGGACGGACTAAATTCACCCCTCCACTTT	CASSRDGLNSPLHF
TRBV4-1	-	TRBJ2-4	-	TGCGCCAGCAGCCAAGGCAGGGTTGGGCTAGCCAAAAACATTCAGTACTTC	CASSQGRVGLAKNIQYF
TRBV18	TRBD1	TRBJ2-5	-	TGTGCCAGTTACCGGGACAGGGGGCTTCAAGAGACCCAGTACTTC	CASYRDRGLQETQYF
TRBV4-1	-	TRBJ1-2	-	-	CASSSSDYGYTF